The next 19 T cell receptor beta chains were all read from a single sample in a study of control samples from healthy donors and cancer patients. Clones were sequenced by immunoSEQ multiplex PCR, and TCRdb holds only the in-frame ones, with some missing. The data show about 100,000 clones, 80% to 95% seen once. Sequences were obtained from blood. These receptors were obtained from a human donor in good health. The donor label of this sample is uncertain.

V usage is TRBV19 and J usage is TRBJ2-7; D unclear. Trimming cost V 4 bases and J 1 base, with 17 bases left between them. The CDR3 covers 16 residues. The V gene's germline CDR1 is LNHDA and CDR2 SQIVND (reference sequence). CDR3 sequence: CASSTGGPTGSYEQYF. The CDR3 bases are TGTGCCAGTAGTACCGGCGGACCTACCGGGTCCTACGAGCAGTACTTC. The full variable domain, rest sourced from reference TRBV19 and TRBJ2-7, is DGGITQSPKYLFRKEGQNVTLSCEQNLNHDAMYWYRQDPGQGLRLIYYSQIVNDFQKGDIAEGYSVSREKKESFPLTVTSAQKNPTAFYLCASSTGGPTGSYEQYFGPGTRLTVT.

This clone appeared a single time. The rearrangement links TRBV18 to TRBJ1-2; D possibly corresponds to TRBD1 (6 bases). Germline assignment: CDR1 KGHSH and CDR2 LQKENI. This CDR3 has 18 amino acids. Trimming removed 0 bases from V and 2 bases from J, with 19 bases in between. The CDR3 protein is CASSPPGQGPPPNYGYTF. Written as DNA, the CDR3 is TGTGCCAGCTCACCACCGGGGCAGGGGCCGCCTCCGAACTATGGCTACACCTTC.

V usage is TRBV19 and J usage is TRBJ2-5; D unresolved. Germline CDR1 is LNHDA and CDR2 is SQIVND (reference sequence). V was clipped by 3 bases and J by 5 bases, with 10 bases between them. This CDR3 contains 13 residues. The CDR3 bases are TGTGCCAGTAGTATGTCCAGTCCCGAGACCCAGTACTTC. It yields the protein CASSMSSPETQYF.

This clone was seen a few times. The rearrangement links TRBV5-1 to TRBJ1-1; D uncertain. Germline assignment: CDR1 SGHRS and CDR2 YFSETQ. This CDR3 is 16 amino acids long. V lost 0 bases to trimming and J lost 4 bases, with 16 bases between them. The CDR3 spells CASSLEGRGVGTEAFF. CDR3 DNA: TGCGCCAGCAGCTTGGAGGGCCGGGGAGTAGGCACTGAAGCTTTCTTT.

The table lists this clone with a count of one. CDR3 in amino acids: CASSPGGATEAFF. CDR3 sequence (DNA): TGCGCCAGCAGCCCGGGTGGGGCCACTGAAGCTTTCTTT. The chain is built from TRBV4-1 and TRBJ1-1; D may be TRBD1 (5 bases). V dropped 4 bases and J dropped 4 bases, with 10 bases sitting between them. The CDR3 is 13 amino acids. Germline CDR1 reads MGHRA; CDR2 reads YSYEKL.

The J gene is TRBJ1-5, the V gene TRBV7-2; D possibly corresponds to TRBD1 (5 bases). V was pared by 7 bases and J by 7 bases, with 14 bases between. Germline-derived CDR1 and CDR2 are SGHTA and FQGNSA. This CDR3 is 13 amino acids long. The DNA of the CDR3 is TGTGCCAGCACCACGACAGTGGGACAGCCCCAGCATTTT. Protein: CASTTTVGQPQHF.

CDR3 sequence: CASTQRRGYGDEQFF. In DNA form, the CDR3 reads TGTGCCAGTACCCAAAGGAGGGGCTACGGGGATGAGCAGTTCTTC. J is TRBJ2-1 and V is TRBV19, with a tentative D call TRBD2 (6 bases). V dropped 7 bases and J dropped 8 bases, with 21 bases sitting between them. CDR3 length equals 15 residues. Per the germline V gene, CDR1 is LNHDA and CDR2 is SQIVND (reference sequence).

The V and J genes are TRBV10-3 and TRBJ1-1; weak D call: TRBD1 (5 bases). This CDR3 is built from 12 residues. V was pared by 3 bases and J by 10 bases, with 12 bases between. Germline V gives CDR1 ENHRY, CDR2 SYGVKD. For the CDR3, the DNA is TGTGCCATCAGTGAATCGGGGCTGGGAGCTTTCTTT. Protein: CAISESGLGAFF.

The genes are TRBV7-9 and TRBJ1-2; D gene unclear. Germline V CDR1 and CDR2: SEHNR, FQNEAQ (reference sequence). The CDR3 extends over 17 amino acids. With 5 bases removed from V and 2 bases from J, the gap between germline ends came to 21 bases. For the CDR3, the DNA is TGTGCCAGCAGCCCACAAGGTGTGAGGACTCAAAACTATGGCTACACCTTC. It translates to CASSPQGVRTQNYGYTF.

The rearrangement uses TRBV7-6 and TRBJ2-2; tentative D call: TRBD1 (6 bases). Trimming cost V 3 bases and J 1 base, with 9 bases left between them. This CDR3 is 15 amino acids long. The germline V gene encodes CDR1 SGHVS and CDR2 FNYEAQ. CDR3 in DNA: TGTGCCAGCAGCTTCGGCAGGGGGAACACCGGGGAGCTGTTTTTT. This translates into CASSFGRGNTGELFF.

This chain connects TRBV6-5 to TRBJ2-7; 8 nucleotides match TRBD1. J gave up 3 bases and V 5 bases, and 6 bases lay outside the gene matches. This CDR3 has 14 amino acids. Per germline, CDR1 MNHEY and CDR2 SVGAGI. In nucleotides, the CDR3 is TGTGCCAGCAGTACTAGGGACAGGCACTACGAGCAGTACGTC. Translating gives CASSTRDRHYEQYV.

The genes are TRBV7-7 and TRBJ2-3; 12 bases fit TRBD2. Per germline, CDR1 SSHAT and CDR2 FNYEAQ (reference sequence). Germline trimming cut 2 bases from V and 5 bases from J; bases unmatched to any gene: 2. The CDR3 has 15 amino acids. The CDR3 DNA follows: TGTGCCAGCAGCTTAACTAGCGGGGGGATAGATACGCAGTATTTT. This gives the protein CASSLTSGGIDTQYF. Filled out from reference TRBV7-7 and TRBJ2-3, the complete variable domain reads GAGVSQSPRYKVTKRGQDVTLRCDPISSHATLYWYQQALGQGPEFLTYFNYEAQPDKSGLPSDRFSAERPEGSISTLTIQRTEQRDSAMYRCASSLTSGGIDTQYFGPGTRLTVL.

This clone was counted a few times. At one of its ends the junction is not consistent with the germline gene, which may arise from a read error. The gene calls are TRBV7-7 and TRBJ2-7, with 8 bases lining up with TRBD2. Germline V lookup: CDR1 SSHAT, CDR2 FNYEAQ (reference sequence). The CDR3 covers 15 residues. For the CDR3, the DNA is TGTGCTAGCAGCTTAGCGGCGGGGGGACCCTACGAGCAGTACTTC. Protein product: CASSLAAGGPYEQYF.

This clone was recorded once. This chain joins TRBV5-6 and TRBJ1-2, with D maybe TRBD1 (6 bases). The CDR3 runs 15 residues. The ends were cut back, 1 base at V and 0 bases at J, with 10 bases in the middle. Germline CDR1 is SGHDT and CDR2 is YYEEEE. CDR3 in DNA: TGTGCCAGCAGCTTGTCGGGGGCCTCTAACTATGGCTACACCTTC. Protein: CASSLSGASNYGYTF.

The CDR3 reads CASSVGGGVNEQFF. Here the CDR3 DNA reads TGCGCCAGCAGTGTGGGCGGGGGGGTCAATGAGCAGTTCTTC. V gene TRBV10-2 combines with J gene TRBJ2-1; TRBD2 matches 9 bases. The V gene end was trimmed by 4 bases and the J gene end by 6 bases; junction bases not matched to a gene: 4. Germline V gives CDR1 WSHSY, CDR2 SAAADI. The CDR3 is 14 amino acids.

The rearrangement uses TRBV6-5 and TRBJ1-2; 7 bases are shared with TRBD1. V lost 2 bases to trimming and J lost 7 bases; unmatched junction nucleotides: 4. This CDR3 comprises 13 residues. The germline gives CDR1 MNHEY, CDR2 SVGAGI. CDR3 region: CASSYRTGRGYTF. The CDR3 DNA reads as TGTGCCAGCAGTTACAGGACAGGCCGTGGCTACACCTTC.

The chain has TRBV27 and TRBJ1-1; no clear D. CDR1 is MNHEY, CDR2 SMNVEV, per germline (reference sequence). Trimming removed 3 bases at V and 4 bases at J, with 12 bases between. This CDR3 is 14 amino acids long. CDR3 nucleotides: TGTGCCAGCAGTTTTGTCGTGGCTAGCACTGAAGCTTTCTTT. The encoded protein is CASSFVVASTEAFF.

CDR3 bases: TGTGCCAGCAGACGGAGGGGGACAGGGGCTGGAAAACTGTTTTTT. This encodes CASRRRGTGAGKLFF. The J gene is TRBJ1-4, the V gene TRBV28, with 10 bases aligning to TRBD1. Germline CDR1 and CDR2: MDHEN and SYDVKM. This CDR3 has 15 residues. Germline trimming cut 6 bases from V and 10 bases from J; bases unmatched to any gene: 11.

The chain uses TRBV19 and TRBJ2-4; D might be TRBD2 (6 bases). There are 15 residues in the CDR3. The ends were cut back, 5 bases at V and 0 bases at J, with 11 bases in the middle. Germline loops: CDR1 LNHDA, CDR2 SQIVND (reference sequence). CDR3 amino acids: CASSVGGLAKNIQYF. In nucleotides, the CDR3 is TGTGCCAGTAGTGTGGGGGGACTAGCCAAAAACATTCAGTACTTC.